These 9 T cell receptor beta chains were sequenced from one sample in a study of spatial heterogeneity in lung cancer (dated 2019 in TCRdb). The library was built by means of 5' RACE. The data were produced on a NextSeq 500. Starting from the raw public reads, TCRdb applied fastp trimming at Q25, assembled clones with MiXCR and retained in-frame beta chains. Each CDR3 protein appears once, grouped with its most common genes and DNA. In this sample the table shows around 12,000 distinct CDR3 sequences, 3.2% of which occur a single time. 17% of the sample goes to the ten largest clones. The meaning of the sample's time point label: sample taken at primary tumor resection. These TCRs' antigens remain unknown. Overall study outcomes, separate from this receptor: The tumor nonsynonymous mutation count correlated with the number of expanded alpha and beta TCRs within the tumor.

The input for sequencing was lung tumor tissue, taken at surgery. These receptors originate from a male donor with early-stage non-small cell lung cancer.

This clonotype rates as medium-sized. The junction departs from germline at one end; a sequencing error may be responsible. This chain connects TRBV7-2 to TRBJ2-7, with TRBD1 matching 8 bases. Germline V lookup: CDR1 SGHTA, CDR2 FQGNSA. The CDR3 runs to 18 residues. Here the CDR3 reads CASTLRVFGAGGGYEQYF. The CDR3 nucleotides are TGTGCCAGCACCTTAAGGGTTTTCGGGGCAGGGGGCGGGTACGAGCAGTACTTC.

This clonotype appeared many times. V usage is TRBV20-1 and J usage is TRBJ2-3; 9 positions agree with TRBD2. Germline loops: CDR1 DFQATT, CDR2 SNEGSKA (reference sequence). V gave up 7 bases and J gave up 3 bases; unmatched junction bases: 8. The CDR3 has 14 amino acids. The CDR3 region has the DNA TGCAGTGAAGCGGGGGGCCGGGGGACAGATACGCAGTATTTT. Translating it yields CSEAGGRGTDTQYF.

This clonotype has a count of ten or more. The chain couples TRBV30 to TRBJ2-7; the match to TRBD1 covers 8 bases. CDR1 GTSNPN and CDR2 SVGIG come from the germline V gene (reference sequence). The CDR3 extends over 15 amino acids. The trim removed 8 bases at V and 0 bases at J, leaving 12 bases unmatched. For the CDR3, the DNA is TGTGCCACCTCCTCCCGGGACAGGTTCTCCTACGAGCAGTACTTC. Its translation is CATSSRDRFSYEQYF.

In regard to this clonotype: A much larger clone sits a single nucleotide away, making a read error possible. The chain has TRBV3-1 and TRBJ2-3; D is undetermined. This CDR3 spans 14 amino acids. The germline V gene encodes CDR1 LGHDT and CDR2 YNNKEL (reference sequence). Here the CDR3 reads CASRERQATDKQYF. The CDR3 DNA follows: TGTGCCAGCAGGGAACGTCAGGCCACAGATAAGCAGTATTTT.

The table lists this clonotype with many counts. V and J are TRBV5-5 and TRBJ1-4; D might be TRBD1 (5 bases). With 4 bases removed from V and 6 bases from J, the gap between germline ends came to 13 bases. The CDR3 loop spans 14 amino acids. Germline loops: CDR1 SGHKS, CDR2 YYEKEE (reference sequence). CDR3 DNA: TGTGCCAGCAGCATCTCCGGGACGGATGAAAAACTGTTTTTT. It yields the protein CASSISGTDEKLFF.

In its sample, this clonotype was seen many times. The chain links TRBV20-1 to TRBJ1-5, with 7 bases aligning to TRBD1. The CDR3 loop spans 16 amino acids. V shed 5 bases and J 4 bases; nucleotides not matched to a gene: 14. Germline V gene lookup returns CDR1 DFQATT and CDR2 SNEGSKA (reference sequence). The CDR3 DNA sequence: TGCAGTGCTGGGCCCAGGGGGAAGGCTCTTAATCAGCCCCAGCATTTT. It encodes CSAGPRGKALNQPQHF.

The sample holds many counts of this clonotype. The chain is built from TRBV20-1 and TRBJ2-5; 8 nucleotides line up with TRBD2. In germline, CDR1 is DFQATT, CDR2 SNEGSKA (reference sequence). Trimming cost V 0 bases and J 5 bases; bases outside gene matches: 8. The CDR3 sequence is 15 residues long. CDR3 in DNA: TGCAGTGCTAGAGATGACGGGGGGGCGTGGGAGACCCAGTACTTC. Encoded protein: CSARDDGGAWETQYF.

This clonotype is medium-sized within its sample. The genes are TRBV12-3 or TRBV12-4 and TRBJ2-1; 9 bases align to TRBD2. The length of the CDR3 is 14 residues. The junction had 9 bases not matched to a gene; V was cut back by 8 bases and J by 7 bases. DNA of the CDR3: TGTGCCAGCGAGACTAGCGGCCGATGGAATGAGCAGTTCTTC. This encodes CASETSGRWNEQFF.

In its sample, this clonotype ranks as medium-sized. The V and J genes are TRBV7-9 and TRBJ1-6; D might be TRBD1 (6 bases). Trimming took 0 bases from V and 11 from J, leaving 14 bases between them. The CDR3 has 15 amino acids. The V gene's germline CDR1 is SEHNR and CDR2 FQNEAQ (reference sequence). CDR3 coding DNA: TGTGCCAGCAGCTTAGCGGACAGAAACAATCCACCCCTCCACTTT. It translates to CASSLADRNNPPLHF.